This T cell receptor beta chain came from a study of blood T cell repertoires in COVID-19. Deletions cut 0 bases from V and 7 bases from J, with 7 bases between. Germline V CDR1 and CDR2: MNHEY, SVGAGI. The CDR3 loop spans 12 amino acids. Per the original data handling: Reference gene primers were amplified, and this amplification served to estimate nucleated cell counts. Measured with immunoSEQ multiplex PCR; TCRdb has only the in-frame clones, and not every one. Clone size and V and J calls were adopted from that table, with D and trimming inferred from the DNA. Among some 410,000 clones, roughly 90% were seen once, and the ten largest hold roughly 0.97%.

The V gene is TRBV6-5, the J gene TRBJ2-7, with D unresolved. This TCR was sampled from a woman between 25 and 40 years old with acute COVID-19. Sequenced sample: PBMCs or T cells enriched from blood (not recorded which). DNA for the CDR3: TGTGCCAGCAGTTACTCAACCGGGGAGCAGTACTTC. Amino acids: CASSYSTGEQYF.